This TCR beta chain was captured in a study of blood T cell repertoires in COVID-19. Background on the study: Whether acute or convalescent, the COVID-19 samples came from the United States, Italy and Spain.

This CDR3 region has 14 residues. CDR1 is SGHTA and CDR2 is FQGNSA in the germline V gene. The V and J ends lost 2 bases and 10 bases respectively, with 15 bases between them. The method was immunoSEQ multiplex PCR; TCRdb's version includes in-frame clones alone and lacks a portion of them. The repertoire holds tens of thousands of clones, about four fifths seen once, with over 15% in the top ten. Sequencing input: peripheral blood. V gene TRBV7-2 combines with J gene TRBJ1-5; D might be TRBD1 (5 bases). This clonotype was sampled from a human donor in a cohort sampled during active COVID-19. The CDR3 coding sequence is TGTGCCAGCAGCTTAAGGGGCCCGGGCGAACCCCAGCATTTT. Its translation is CASSLRGPGEPQHF.